This section outlines one T cell receptor beta chain sequence together with its context. Its antigen is not known. From germline, CDR1 is SGHTA and CDR2 FQGNSA. V dropped 5 bases and J dropped 7; count of bases not matched to a gene: 8. This CDR3 comprises 15 residues. The record originates from a study of liver allograft versus peripheral blood T cells. Study at large: Repertoires from peripheral blood of liver transplant recipients were compared with those inside their transplanted livers.

Study findings and constraints: As reported, T cell receptor repertoires inside liver allografts differed from those present in peripheral blood.

TCRdb independently ran MiXCR on the reads; one entry per CDR3 protein. The sample lists around 16,000 distinct CDR3 sequences; approximately 20% were seen once. This receptor was taken from a human patient who had a liver transplant. Part of the T cell pool may stem from the graft donor. The rearrangement joins TRBV7-2 to TRBJ2-7; 13 bases map to TRBD2. As DNA, the CDR3 is TGTGCCAGCAGCCCACAACTAGCGGGAGGGCCTGAGCAGTACTTC. Protein: CASSPQLAGGPEQYF.